The 13 T cell receptor beta chains below all came from one sample that was sequenced in a study of cytomegalovirus exposure and HLA in healthy donors listed by TCRdb under 2017. Libraries were prepared through the immunoSEQ multiplex PCR assay. The multiplex PCR relied on a mix of 60 forward primers for TCR Vbeta segments and 13 reverse primers for TCR Jbeta segments. What TCRdb holds here is the immuneACCESS table cut down to in-frame rearrangements. Part of the clones is not present; checked against another copy, under half of the missing clones reflect an unresolved V gene, and the others are unexplained. The sample records 300,000 or so clones, just under 85% of which are singletons. The top ten clones comprise roughly 2% of the sample. Sequencing was performed on PBMCs. The receptor source for this set is a woman aged 40 to 50 in good health and CMV-seropositive.

The gene calls are TRBV10-3 and TRBJ1-6; TRBD1 agrees at 9 bases. The CDR3 is 14 amino acids. The V gene's germline CDR1 is ENHRY and CDR2 SYGVKD. V lost 6 bases, J lost 7 bases, and 4 bases stayed unmatched. As DNA, the CDR3 is TGTGCCATCAGGACGGACAGGGGAAATTCACCCCTCCACTTT. Translated, it gives CAIRTDRGNSPLHF.

V usage is TRBV14 and J usage is TRBJ2-1; 7 bases align to TRBD2. The CDR3 is 14 residues long. V lost 4 bases, J lost 7 bases, and 7 bases stayed unmatched. Germline loops: CDR1 SGHDN, CDR2 FVKESK. The CDR3 coding sequence is TGTGCCAGCAGCCTTCTGGTGGGGGGGAATGAGCAGTTCTTC. Amino acid sequence: CASSLLVGGNEQFF.

The chain links TRBV11-2 to TRBJ2-4; possible D gene TRBD2, 6 bases. V was clipped by 2 bases and J by 3 bases, with 8 bases between them. This CDR3 is built from 14 residues. Germline V gene sequence: CDR1 SGHAT, CDR2 FQNNGV. The CDR3 sequence: CASSLWGGKNIQYF. The DNA for the CDR3 is TGTGCCAGCAGCTTATGGGGAGGCAAAAACATTCAGTACTTC.

The count of this clone is one. CDR3 in amino acids: CASKTGGYEQYF. CDR3 nucleotide sequence: TGTGCCAGCAAAACTGGCGGCTACGAGCAGTACTTC. The chain combines TRBV28 with TRBJ2-7; D gene ambiguous. This CDR3 has 12 residues. Germline V CDR1 and CDR2: MDHEN, SYDVKM. Trimming stripped 7 bases from V and 3 bases from J, with 10 bases between.

Written as DNA, the CDR3 is TGCGCCAGCAGTGAGGGGGACATCCACGAGCAGTACTTC. Amino acids: CASSEGDIHEQYF. The chain is built from TRBV10-2 and TRBJ2-7; tentatively, D is TRBD1 (6 bases). In germline, CDR1 is WSHSY, CDR2 SAAADI. The germline V and J ends were trimmed by 2 bases and 5 bases, with 10 bases remaining between them. The length of the CDR3 is 13 residues.

J is TRBJ2-5 and V is TRBV25-1; 10 bases fit TRBD2. With V trimmed by 3 bases and J by 4 bases, 5 bases remained unmatched. This CDR3 contains 15 residues. The germline V gene encodes CDR1 MGHDK and CDR2 SYGVNS. The CDR3 DNA is TGTGCCAGCAGTGACCCTAGCGGGAGTGGAGAGACCCAGTACTTC. Protein product: CASSDPSGSGETQYF.

V gene TRBV5-4 combines with J gene TRBJ2-7, with TRBD2 matching 7 bases. Trimming cost V 4 bases and J 3 bases; bases outside gene matches: 10. From germline, CDR1 is SGHNT and CDR2 YYREEE (reference sequence). The CDR3 has 15 amino acids. CDR3 loop: CASSASGREFYEQYF. For the CDR3, the DNA is TGTGCCAGCAGCGCCTCTGGGCGGGAGTTCTACGAGCAGTACTTC. Based on the CDR3 plus reference TRBV5-4 and TRBJ2-7, the full variable domain is ETGVTQSPTHLIKTRGQQVTLRCSSQSGHNTVSWYQQALGQGPQFIFQYYREEENGRGNFPPRFSGLQFPNYSSELNVNALELDDSALYLCASSASGREFYEQYFGPGTRLTVT.

The chain uses TRBV18 and TRBJ2-5; TRBD1 is a possible D gene (6 bases). The germline V and J ends were trimmed by 1 base and 3 bases, with 18 bases remaining between them. In germline, CDR1 is KGHSH, CDR2 LQKENI. The CDR3 has 17 residues. The CDR3 coding sequence is TGTGCCAGCTCACCACTTGGAATCGGACAGACGAAAGAGACCCAGTACTTC. Protein sequence: CASSPLGIGQTKETQYF.

V gene TRBV6-6 combines with J gene TRBJ1-6; perhaps TRBD1 as D (5 bases). Germline-derived CDR1 and CDR2 are MNHNY and SVGAGI (reference sequence). With 4 bases removed from V and 7 bases from J, the gap between germline ends came to 14 bases. The CDR3 runs to 15 residues. The DNA for the CDR3 is TGTGCCAGCAGTTCGGACACGCCACGGAATTCACCCCTCCACTTT. Translating gives CASSSDTPRNSPLHF.

The genes are TRBV12-2 and TRBJ1-4; no DNA check was done on the table's D call, TRBD1. TRBV12-2 is a pseudogene locus. The CDR3 consists of 14 residues. The DNA of the CDR3 is TGTGCAAGTCGCTTAGGGGACACGGATGAAAAACTGTTTTTT. Translated, it gives CASRLGDTDEKLFF.

The CDR3 is CASSLVQAHSYEQYF. In DNA, the CDR3 is TGTGCCAGCAGCTTAGTACAGGCACACTCCTACGAGCAGTACTTC. The V gene is TRBV11-3, the J gene TRBJ2-7, with a weak D call TRBD1 (5 bases). The CDR3 loop spans 15 amino acids. V was clipped by 1 base and J by 0 bases, with 10 bases between them. Germline V lookup: CDR1 SGHNT, CDR2 YENEEA.

J is TRBJ2-7 and V is TRBV11-3, with D perhaps TRBD2 (6 bases). This CDR3 spans 15 amino acids. V lost 3 bases, J lost 2 bases, and 14 bases lay in between. CDR1 SGHNT and CDR2 YENEEA come from the germline V gene. The CDR3 nucleotides are TGTGCCAGCAGCTTGCGGGGCGCTGGAGCCTACGAGCAGTACTTC. Translation: CASSLRGAGAYEQYF.

The rearrangement uses TRBV29-1 and TRBJ2-3, with 10 bases fitting TRBD2. Trimming at V came to 4 bases and at J to 2 bases, leaving 6 bases not matched to a gene. Germline loops: CDR1 SQVTM, CDR2 ANQGSEA. This CDR3 has 15 amino acids. CDR3 amino acids: CSVAVGLAITDTQYF. CDR3 DNA: TGCAGCGTTGCTGTGGGACTAGCGATCACAGATACGCAGTATTTT.